Listed here are 10 T cell receptor beta chains from one sample, sequenced in a study of blood T cell repertoires in COVID-19. Using immunoSEQ multiplex PCR, the repertoire was profiled, and TCRdb retains in-frame clones only, with some absent. The repertoire holds about 130,000 clones, with about 89% as singletons. Sample: peripheral blood. These receptors all come from a woman in her sixties or seventies with acute or convalescent COVID-19.

The CDR3 sequence is CATSDSWESYNEQFF. DNA for the CDR3: TGTGCCACCAGTGATTCGTGGGAGTCGTACAATGAGCAGTTCTTC. The chain has TRBV24-1 and TRBJ2-1; D may be TRBD2 (5 bases). The ends were cut back, 2 bases at V and 4 bases at J, with 11 bases in the middle. CDR1 is KGHDR and CDR2 is SFDVKD in the germline V gene. CDR3 length equals 15 residues.

V gene TRBV7-3 combines with J gene TRBJ2-1; weak D call: TRBD2 (5 bases). The CDR3 spans 13 residues. V lost 5 bases and J lost 8, with 13 bases in between. Germline V CDR1 and CDR2: SGHTA, FQGTGA. The CDR3 DNA follows: TGTGCCAGCAGCGGCTCGGCGAGGGATGAGCAGTTCTTC. It translates to CASSGSARDEQFF. The full variable domain, completed using reference TRBV7-3 and TRBJ2-1, is GAGVSQTPSNKVTEKGKYVELRCDPISGHTALYWYRQSLGQGPEFLIYFQGTGAADDSGLPNDRFFAVRPEGSVSTLKIQRTERGDSAVYLCASSGSARDEQFFGPGTRLTVL.

The V gene is TRBV10-3, the J gene TRBJ1-5, with D possibly being TRBD1 (5 bases). This CDR3 spans 13 amino acids. Trimming stripped 6 bases from V and 5 bases from J, with 11 bases between. Germline-derived CDR1 and CDR2 are ENHRY and SYGVKD. In nucleotides, the CDR3 is TGTGCCATCAGACCCGGACATGATCAGCCCCAGCATTTT. This sequence encodes CAIRPGHDQPQHF.

V gene TRBV28 combines with J gene TRBJ2-1; TRBD2 matches 7 bases. Germline loops: CDR1 MDHEN, CDR2 SYDVKM. V was clipped by 8 bases and J by 6 bases; unmatched bases: 19. This CDR3 is built from 17 residues. CDR3: CASEGWGLTSPPNEQFF. The DNA for the CDR3 is TGTGCCAGCGAAGGGTGGGGACTAACCTCCCCCCCCAATGAGCAGTTCTTC.

The chain links TRBV6-5 to TRBJ1-1; D unresolved. The V end lost 2 bases, the J end lost 2 bases, and 15 bases lay between the germline ends. The CDR3 is 16 residues long. Germline CDR1 is MNHEY and CDR2 is SVGAGI. As DNA, the CDR3 is TGTGCCAGCAGTTACCGGACTGTCGGCTACAACACTGAAGCTTTCTTT. The encoded protein is CASSYRTVGYNTEAFF.

This rearrangement joins TRBV19 to TRBJ1-1; D gene unclear. V shed 2 bases and J shed 3 bases, with 7 bases lying between them. The CDR3 totals 13 residues. Looked up from germline, CDR1 is LNHDA and CDR2 is SQIVND (reference sequence). The DNA for the CDR3 is TGTGCCAGTAGTATAAGAGCCTACACTGAAGCTTTCTTT. It codes for CASSIRAYTEAFF.

The V gene is TRBV5-4, the J gene TRBJ2-7; 10 nucleotides line up with TRBD2. The V gene end was trimmed by 5 bases and the J gene end by 3 bases; junction bases not matched to a gene: 8. Germline-derived CDR1 and CDR2 are SGHNT and YYREEE (reference sequence). The CDR3 loop spans 15 amino acids. The CDR3 region is CASSRSSGSGYEQYF. The CDR3 DNA reads as TGTGCCAGCAGTCGTTCTAGCGGGAGTGGCTACGAGCAGTACTTC.

This rearrangement joins TRBV19 to TRBJ2-5; D possibly corresponds to TRBD2 (6 bases). CDR1 and CDR2 (germline): LNHDA, SQIVND (reference sequence). V was clipped by 3 bases and J by 5 bases, with 10 bases between them. The length of the CDR3 is 13 residues. In DNA form, the CDR3 reads TGTGCCAGTAGTATTGTGCTAGCGGAGACCCAGTACTTC. It translates to CASSIVLAETQYF.

The J gene is TRBJ1-5, the V gene TRBV16; no reliable D call. Germline assignment: CDR1 KGHSY and CDR2 FQNENV. Trimming pared 1 base from V and 7 bases from J, leaving 8 bases between. This CDR3 is 13 amino acids long. CDR3 sequence (DNA): TGTGCCAGCAGCCAATATTCGGGACAGCCCCAGCATTTT. Encoded protein: CASSQYSGQPQHF.

The sample holds a few counts of this clone. The V call is TRBV5-1, the J call TRBJ1-2; 7 nucleotides match TRBD1. Trimming cost V 4 bases and J 0 bases; bases outside gene matches: 3. Germline CDR1 and CDR2: SGHRS and YFSETQ. The CDR3 sequence is 14 residues long. This CDR3 is CASSGGQPNYGYTF. The CDR3 bases are TGCGCCAGCAGCGGGGGACAGCCTAACTATGGCTACACCTTC.